The rows below give T cell receptor beta chains drawn from one sample of a study of T cell repertoires in cytomegalovirus infection. TCRdb re-analysed the reads in MiXCR, keeping a single row per CDR3 protein. The data contain about a million distinct CDR3 sequences, 31% of them singletons. These TCRs are of unknown antigen specificity. The sequenced sample was cultured CD8+ T cells from PBMCs, obtained from culture after CMV antigen stimulation. The receptor source for this set is a human donor in good health (CMV status not recorded). Some clones in this sample may be carry-over from other donors' samples. The CDR3 runs from the conserved cysteine through the conserved F or W. The D gene is left open where the match is weak. Size values are once, few and many counts, or a class for expanded clones, and some rows have none.

. TRBJ2-3 . TRBV4-1 CASSQEKTHDTQYF TGCGCCAGCAGCCAAGAGAAAACCCACGATACGCAGTATTTT
few TRBJ1-6 TRBD1 TRBV9 CASSTSDRGSYNSPLHF TGTGCCAGCAGCACGTCGGACAGGGGCTCCTATAATTCACCCCTCCACTTT
. TRBJ1-4 . TRBV20-1 CSARSQEKLFF TGCAGTGCTAGAAGTCAGGAAAAACTGTTTTTT
few TRBJ1-6 . TRBV5-5 CASSLSKLSVGSYNSPLHF TGTGCCAGCAGCTTGTCAAAGCTATCGGTTGGCTCCTATAATTCACCCCTCCACTTT
few TRBJ1-2 . TRBV27 CASSYTRIDGYTF TGTGCCAGCAGTTATACCAGGATTGATGGCTACACCTTC
many TRBJ1-1 . TRBV19 CASSPQGLNTEAFF TGTGCCAGCAGCCCCCAGGGGCTGAACACTGAAGCTTTCTTT
. TRBJ1-5 TRBD1 TRBV25-1 CASSSRTGGDWPQHF TGTGCCAGCAGTTCCCGGACAGGGGGCGATTGGCCCCAGCATTTT
. TRBJ2-2 . TRBV13 CASSEGQGEAGELFF TGTGCCAGCAGCGAGGGGCAGGGAGAGGCCGGGGAGCTGTTTTTT
many TRBJ1-2 . TRBV6-4 CASSDYTGRPFYGYTF TGTGCCAGCAGTGACTATACAGGGAGGCCATTCTATGGCTACACCTTC
. TRBJ1-4 . TRBV6-5 CASSYSGDAELFF TGTGCCAGCAGTTACTCCGGCGATGCAGAACTGTTTTTT
. TRBJ2-1 TRBD1 TRBV6-1 CASSMTGSRYSYNEQFF TGTGCCAGCAGTATGACAGGGTCCCGATACTCCTACAATGAGCAGTTCTTC
many TRBJ1-5 . TRBV4-1 CASSRLPGALDGPQHF TGCGCCAGCAGCCGCCTCCCGGGGGCGCTGGATGGACCCCAGCATTTT
few TRBJ2-1 TRBD1 TRBV9 CASSVTDRDGHEQFF TGTGCCAGCAGCGTAACGGACAGGGACGGCCATGAGCAGTTCTTC
many TRBJ2-3 TRBD2 TRBV7-2 CASSLAAGRTRDTQYF TGTGCCAGCAGCTTAGCCGCCGGGAGGACAAGAGATACGCAGTATTTT
. TRBJ2-4 . TRBV4-3 CASSQDPGRATENIQYF TGCGCCAGCAGCCAAGATCCTGGCAGGGCAACCGAAAACATTCAGTACTTC
. TRBJ1-2 TRBD1 TRBV7-8 CAGSLAGTGGGYTF TGTGCCGGCAGCTTAGCGGGGACAGGGGGTGGCTACACCTTC
. TRBJ1-1 . TRBV7-6 CASSARGGGGSEASF TGTGCCAGCAGCGCCCGAGGGGGGGGCGGCTCTGAAGCTTCCTTT
few TRBJ2-2 . TRBV7-6 CASSFRENTGELFF TGTGCCAGCAGCTTCCGCGAGAACACCGGGGAGCTGTTTTTT
. TRBJ2-5 . TRBV4-1 CASSQAPAGALEETQYF TGCGCCAGCAGCCAAGCCCCGGCGGGGGCGCTAGAAGAGACCCAGTACTTC
. TRBJ2-3 TRBD2 TRBV7-3 CASSLRLAGGPLLADTQYF TGTGCCAGCAGCTTAAGGCTAGCGGGGGGCCCGCTCTTAGCAGATACGCAGTATTTT
. TRBJ2-7 TRBD2 TRBV3-1 CASSQQRGLAGSTYEQYF TGTGCCAGCAGCCAACAAAGGGGACTAGCGGGCTCAACCTACGAGCAGTACTTC
few TRBJ1-2 TRBD1 TRBV6-1 CASSPRDRSLGNYGYTF TGTGCCAGCAGTCCTCGGGACAGGTCCCTCGGGAACTATGGCTACACCTTC
. TRBJ1-5 TRBD1 TRBV15 CATSSPADRGRPQHF TGTGCCACCAGCAGCCCGGCGGACAGGGGGCGACCCCAGCATTTT
few TRBJ1-5 TRBD1 TRBV5-6 CASSPGTGTDQPQHF TGTGCCAGCAGCCCCGGGACAGGGACTGATCAGCCCCAGCATTTT